These 25 T cell receptor beta chains were sequenced from one sample in a study of Graves' ophthalmopathy and Graves' hyperthyroidism. Amplification targeted the TCR beta CDR3 regions, with RNA transcripts as the source material. The first round was an RT-PCR with HTBI primers, and the second round was a multiplex PCR. TCRdb independently ran MiXCR on the multiplex PCR reads; one entry per CDR3 protein. Of some 160,000 distinct CDR3 sequences in the sample, approximately 40% were seen once. What was sequenced was peripheral blood. These receptors all stem from a young man with Graves' ophthalmopathy.

The chain joins TRBV29-1 to TRBJ2-2; 7 positions agree with TRBD1. The CDR3 is 12 residues long. From germline, CDR1 is SQVTM and CDR2 ANQGSEA. The V gene end was trimmed by 7 bases and the J gene end by 3 bases; junction bases not matched to a gene: 2. As DNA, the CDR3 is TGCAGCGGACAGGGCTACACCGGGGAGCTGTTTTTT. Translation gives CSGQGYTGELFF.

This clonotype appeared many times. The gene calls are TRBV6-5 and TRBJ2-5, with 8 bases identical to TRBD2. The CDR3 length is 15 residues. Germline loops: CDR1 MNHEY, CDR2 SVGAGI. Trimming removed 6 bases from V and 0 bases from J; junction bases left unmatched: 6. CDR3 sequence reads: CASSAYSGDQETQYF. The CDR3 bases are TGTGCCAGCAGCGCCTATAGCGGGGACCAAGAGACCCAGTACTTC.

The chain links TRBV11-3 to TRBJ2-3; D remains unclear. Germline lookup yields CDR1 SGHNT and CDR2 YENEEA. This CDR3 has 14 residues. Trimming stripped 5 bases from V and 0 bases from J, with 9 bases between. The CDR3 loop reads CASSPMGSTDTQYF. The CDR3, as DNA: TGTGCCAGCAGCCCCATGGGGAGCACAGATACGCAGTATTTT.

This clonotype was counted many times. V is TRBV6-2 or TRBV6-3 and J is TRBJ1-1; D call uncertain. The CDR3 loop spans 18 amino acids. The germline V gene encodes CDR1 MNHEY and CDR2 SVGEGT. The V gene lost 0 bases and the J gene lost 2 bases, with 19 bases spanning the gap. In DNA, the CDR3 is TGTGCCAGCAGTTACTCGAGAGTGAGAGTAGGGCGTAACACTGAAGCTTTCTTT. This encodes CASSYSRVRVGRNTEAFF.

This clonotype has a count of ten or more. This chain connects TRBV28 to TRBJ1-2; TRBD1 matches 7 bases. The germline V gene encodes CDR1 MDHEN and CDR2 SYDVKM. This CDR3 region has 16 residues. Trimming cost V 3 bases and J 0 bases; bases outside gene matches: 7. CDR3 amino acids: CASSLRTGGPNYGYTF. The DNA for the CDR3 is TGTGCCAGCAGTTTGAGGACAGGCGGACCTAACTATGGCTACACCTTC.

This clonotype was recorded a few times. This chain uses TRBV28 with TRBJ2-7; 11 positions agree with TRBD1. The CDR3 runs 15 residues. V lost 7 bases, J lost 1 base, and 6 bases stayed unmatched. Looked up from germline, CDR1 is MDHEN and CDR2 is SYDVKM. Here the CDR3 DNA reads TGTGCCAGCACCACGGGACAGGGGGTTTCCTACGAGCAGTACTTC. It is translated as CASTTGQGVSYEQYF. Using reference TRBV28 and TRBJ2-7 for the parts outside the CDR3, the full variable domain is DVKVTQSSRYLVKRTGEKVFLECVQDMDHENMFWYRQDPGLGLRLIYFSYDVKMKEKGDIPEGYSVSREKKERFSLILESASTNQTSMYLCASTTGQGVSYEQYFGPGTRLTVT.

This clonotype was picked up many times. This chain connects TRBV6-2 or TRBV6-3 to TRBJ2-5; no firm D call. CDR3 size: 15 residues. The V and J ends lost 2 bases and 5 bases respectively, with 15 bases between them. Germline V gives CDR1 MNHEY, CDR2 SVGEGT. The CDR3, as DNA: TGTGCCAGCAGTTACAATCCAGGCTCTATGGAGACCCAGTACTTC. It is translated as CASSYNPGSMETQYF.

The chain has TRBV19 and TRBJ1-2; no reliable D call. Trimming pared 4 bases from V and 5 bases from J, leaving 8 bases between. CDR1 is LNHDA and CDR2 is SQIVND in the germline V gene (reference sequence). The CDR3 spans 12 residues. In nucleotides, the CDR3 is TGTGCCAGTAGTACAACCATATATGGCTACACCTTC. Its protein product is CASSTTIYGYTF.

This clonotype was recorded at least ten times. This rearrangement joins TRBV5-1 to TRBJ1-1; D perhaps matches TRBD1 (5 bases). The V end was cut by 4 bases, the J end by 1 base, with 11 bases between. The germline gives CDR1 SGHRS, CDR2 YFSETQ. The CDR3 has 14 residues. This CDR3 is CASSRSQGNTEAFF. DNA of the CDR3: TGCGCCAGCAGCCGGTCGCAGGGGAACACTGAAGCTTTCTTT.

This clonotype was detected ten times or more. The chain is built from TRBV12-3 or TRBV12-4 and TRBJ1-1, with D uncertain. This CDR3 region has 12 residues. Trimming took off 1 base at V and 7 bases at J, with 7 bases between the two ends. The CDR3 here is CASSLGWSEAFF. The DNA for the CDR3 is TGTGCCAGCAGTTTAGGTTGGAGTGAAGCTTTCTTT.

The CDR3 loop is CASSLTGFWEQYF. The CDR3 DNA follows: TGTGCCAGCAGTTTAACAGGGTTTTGGGAGCAGTACTTC. The V gene is TRBV12-3 or TRBV12-4, the J gene TRBJ2-7; TRBD1 is a possible D gene (6 bases). V lost 2 bases, J lost 7 bases, and 12 bases lay in between. The CDR3 extends over 13 amino acids.

This rearrangement joins TRBV12-3 or TRBV12-4 to TRBJ2-7; a weak D match, TRBD2 (5 bases). This CDR3 comprises 13 residues. The V and J ends lost 4 bases and 3 bases respectively, with 10 bases between them. The CDR3 DNA sequence: TGTGCCAGCAGTTACGGGATTCTCTACGAGCAGTACTTC. It yields the protein CASSYGILYEQYF.

In this sample, this clonotype turned up a few times. The CDR3 region has the DNA TGTGCCAGCAGCTTCCCCATGGAGCCGGGGACAGGGAACGAGCAGTACTTC. This codes for CASSFPMEPGTGNEQYF. The chain couples TRBV28 to TRBJ2-7; 9 nucleotides line up with TRBD1. CDR3 size: 17 residues. The ends lost 6 bases at V and 5 bases at J; junction bases unmatched: 17. Germline V gives CDR1 MDHEN, CDR2 SYDVKM.

The rearrangement uses TRBV20-1 and TRBJ2-5; 9 nucleotides match TRBD1. The ends lost 6 bases at V and 7 bases at J; junction bases unmatched: 15. Germline assignment: CDR1 DFQATT and CDR2 SNEGSKA (reference sequence). CDR3 length: 15 residues. The CDR3 protein is CSAVKPGQGGGTQYF. The CDR3 region has the DNA TGCAGTGCCGTAAAGCCGGGACAGGGCGGAGGGACCCAGTACTTC.

This clonotype has at least ten counts. The V call is TRBV9, the J call TRBJ2-7; 9 positions match TRBD1. The CDR3 length is 16 residues. The ends lost 0 bases at V and 0 bases at J; junction bases unmatched: 4. CDR1 is SGDLS and CDR2 is YYNGEE in the germline V gene. CDR3 sequence (DNA): TGTGCCAGCAGCGTAGGGGACAGGGCCATCTCCTACGAGCAGTACTTC. This codes for CASSVGDRAISYEQYF. The full variable domain, rest sourced from reference TRBV9 and TRBJ2-7, is DSGVTQTPKHLITATGQRVTLRCSPRSGDLSVYWYQQSLDQGLQFLIQYYNGEERAKGNILERFSAQQFPDLHSELNLSSLELGDSALYFCASSVGDRAISYEQYFGPGTRLTVT.

This clonotype was counted only a few times. At one end the junction does not follow the germline gene, possibly because of a read error. The J gene is TRBJ1-2, the V gene TRBV6-1; unclear D gene. The CDR3 consists of 14 residues. Germline values: CDR1 MNHNS, CDR2 SASEGT. The CDR3 coding sequence is TGTGCCAGCAGTCAAGCCTTCAAGGACTATGGCTACACCTTC. Its protein is CASSQAFKDYGYTF.

This clonotype was observed at least ten times. In DNA form, the CDR3 reads TGTGCCAGCAGTTATAGCGGGAGGGCCGGAAGCGGGGAGCTGTTTTTT. Its translation is CASSYSGRAGSGELFF. V gene TRBV12-3 or TRBV12-4 combines with J gene TRBJ2-2, with 11 positions matching TRBD2. Trimming at V came to 4 bases and at J to 7 bases, leaving 8 bases not matched to a gene. CDR3 length: 16 amino acids.

This clonotype came up many times. V and J are TRBV12-3 or TRBV12-4 and TRBJ2-7; a possible D gene is TRBD1 (6 bases). The CDR3 has 15 residues. V gave up 2 bases and J gave up 3 bases, with 14 bases separating them. The CDR3 sequence: CASSLRGQKSYEQYF. CDR3 DNA sequence: TGTGCCAGCAGTTTACGAGGACAGAAGAGCTACGAGCAGTACTTC.

This clonotype was found many times. The chain combines TRBV24-1 with TRBJ1-5; TRBD1 aligns across 7 bases. This CDR3 is built from 15 residues. V shed 5 bases, J shed 3 bases, and the junction held 6 bases outside the gene matches. Looked up from germline, CDR1 is KGHDR and CDR2 is SFDVKD. The CDR3, as DNA: TGTGCCACCAGTGGTGCGGGACAGTACAATCAGCCCCAGCATTTT. Residues: CATSGAGQYNQPQHF.

In its sample, this clonotype was seen a few times. The chain recombines TRBV12-3 or TRBV12-4 with TRBJ2-7; D is perhaps TRBD2 (6 bases). Trimming cost V 3 bases and J 7 bases, with 13 bases left between them. The length of the CDR3 is 13 residues. CDR3 region: CASSFSGRWEQYF. The CDR3 nucleotides are TGTGCCAGCAGTTTTAGCGGCCGGTGGGAGCAGTACTTC.

The chain joins TRBV15 to TRBJ1-5; weak D call: TRBD1 (5 bases). Between the trimmed V and J ends, which lost 7 bases and 5 bases, there was a span of 15 bases. This CDR3 region has 14 residues. The germline CDR1 and CDR2 sequences are LNHNV and YYDKDF (reference sequence). The CDR3 spells CATTKTEVDQPQHF. The CDR3 region has the DNA TGTGCCACCACCAAGACAGAAGTTGATCAGCCCCAGCATTTT.

The table lists this clonotype with many counts. CDR3 sequence reads: CASSEDPDRASEQYF. CDR3 nucleotides: TGTGCCAGCAGTGAAGATCCGGACAGGGCCTCCGAGCAGTACTTC. The chain employs TRBV6-1 and TRBJ2-7, with 8 bases aligning to TRBD1. Trimming took 1 base from V and 6 from J; bases not matched to a gene: 8. Germline loops: CDR1 MNHNS, CDR2 SASEGT. CDR3 size: 15 residues.

The sample holds many counts of this clonotype. The genes are TRBV28 and TRBJ2-7; TRBD2 matches at 8 bases. This CDR3 is built from 14 residues. Germline V CDR1 and CDR2: MDHEN, SYDVKM. With 7 bases clipped from V and 5 bases from J, the junction kept 10 bases outside the gene matches. CDR3 coding DNA: TGTGCCAGCATTCGGAGCGGGAGTCCCCACGAGCAGTACTTC. Its protein is CASIRSGSPHEQYF.

This clonotype was seen at least ten times. This chain uses TRBV7-3 with TRBJ1-1; D might be TRBD1 (5 bases). Germline V gives CDR1 SGHTA, CDR2 FQGTGA. Trimming removed 1 base from V and 7 bases from J, with 10 bases in between. This CDR3 region has 13 residues. This chain's CDR3 is CASSLMRGGEAFF. The DNA for the CDR3 is TGTGCCAGCAGCTTAATGAGGGGTGGTGAAGCTTTCTTT.

The chain couples TRBV30 to TRBJ2-7; the match to TRBD1 covers 7 bases. Per the germline V gene, CDR1 is GTSNPN and CDR2 is SVGIG (reference sequence). Germline trimming cut 7 bases from V and 2 bases from J; bases unmatched to any gene: 5. The CDR3 covers 12 residues. For the CDR3, the DNA is TGTGCCTTTTCCGGGACAGCCTACGAGCAGTACTTC. It yields the protein CAFSGTAYEQYF.